This passage covers 18 T cell receptor beta chains from one sample sequenced in a study of neurological immune-mediated disorders (dated by TCRdb to between 2018 and 2021). The library was built by means of 5' RACE. Sequencing was carried out with an Illumina HiSeq 2500. TCRdb ran its own pipeline on the public reads, namely fastp trimming at Q25 and MiXCR clone calling, and kept in-frame beta chains. Merged by CDR3 protein, the rows form single entries marked with the most common genes and DNA. Present in this sample are 18,000 or so distinct CDR3 sequences, about 10% of which were seen just once. The ten most abundant clones make up approximately 29% of the sample. Sequences were obtained from CD8+ T cells from blood. Receptor source: a woman between 45 and 60 years old in good health.

Relative to its sample, this clonotype is medium-sized. The chain joins TRBV27 to TRBJ1-1; TRBD1 might be the D (5 bases). Germline lookup yields CDR1 MNHEY and CDR2 SMNVEV (reference sequence). V lost 6 bases and J lost 0, with 17 bases in between. The CDR3 covers 16 residues. The CDR3 loop is CASSHHLRGLNTEAFF. The CDR3 coding sequence is TGTGCCAGCAGCCACCACCTACGGGGGTTGAACACTGAAGCTTTCTTT.

The table lists this clonotype with many counts. The chain joins TRBV20-1 to TRBJ1-2; perhaps TRBD1 as D (6 bases). Germline V gene sequence: CDR1 DFQATT, CDR2 SNEGSKA (reference sequence). This CDR3 has 14 residues. With 0 bases removed from V and 4 bases from J, the gap between germline ends came to 12 bases. The CDR3 bases are TGCAGTGCTAGAGATCCGGGGGCTGGCTATGGCTACACCTTC. Translated: CSARDPGAGYGYTF.

This clonotype was picked up many times. V and J are TRBV7-2 and TRBJ2-1; D is unclear. The germline CDR1 and CDR2 sequences are SGHTA and FQGNSA. Trimming cost V 6 bases and J 7 bases, with 16 bases left between them. The CDR3 extends over 14 amino acids. The CDR3: CASRVDWDRNEQFF. In DNA, the CDR3 is TGTGCCAGCAGGGTTGACTGGGATCGGAATGAGCAGTTCTTC.

The chain links TRBV3-1 to TRBJ2-7; D gene uncertain. The germline CDR1 and CDR2 sequences are LGHDT and YNNKEL (reference sequence). CDR3 length: 13 residues. The V gene lost 2 bases and the J gene lost 0 bases, with 5 bases spanning the gap. CDR3 amino acids: CASSQRYSYEQYF. The DNA for the CDR3 is TGTGCCAGCAGCCAACGATACTCCTACGAGCAGTACTTC.

This clonotype occurred many times. The gene calls are TRBV13 and TRBJ2-7, with D possibly matching TRBD1 (5 bases). Germline-derived CDR1 and CDR2 are PRHDT and FYEKMQ (reference sequence). CDR3 size: 14 residues. V was trimmed by 3 bases and J by 7 bases, leaving 16 bases between them. The CDR3 region is CASSLGRASGEQYF. The CDR3 DNA is TGTGCCAGCAGCTTGGGCAGGGCCTCAGGGGAGCAGTACTTC.

This clonotype was detected many times. The chain recombines TRBV27 with TRBJ2-3; unclear D gene. The CDR3 sequence is 15 residues long. V was pared by 5 bases and J by 0 bases, with 12 bases between. Germline values: CDR1 MNHEY, CDR2 SMNVEV (reference sequence). The CDR3 bases are TGTGCCAGCAGTGGAAGGACCTACAGCACAGATACGCAGTATTTT. Residues: CASSGRTYSTDTQYF.

This clonotype was counted many times. The rearrangement links TRBV20-1 to TRBJ1-5; unclear D gene. Trimming took 2 bases from V and 0 from J, leaving 20 bases between them. From germline, CDR1 is DFQATT and CDR2 SNEGSKA (reference sequence). This CDR3 is 18 amino acids long. CDR3 DNA sequence: TGCAGTGCTAGACCGCCCCTTGGTGGGGTGGATAGCAATCAGCCCCAGCATTTT. Translating it yields CSARPPLGGVDSNQPQHF.

This clonotype has ten or more counts. V usage is TRBV20-1 and J usage is TRBJ2-1, with D possibly TRBD2 on 5 matching bases. The CDR3 has 12 amino acids. The V end was cut by 6 bases, the J end by 8 bases, with 14 bases between. The germline V gene has CDR1 DFQATT and CDR2 SNEGSKA (reference sequence). The DNA for the CDR3 is TGCAGTGCAAGGCTGCTGAGGGATGAGCAGTTCTTC. Amino acid sequence: CSARLLRDEQFF.

This clonotype was seen repeatedly, ten times or more. The gene calls are TRBV29-1 and TRBJ1-2; D unclear. The germline V gene encodes CDR1 SQVTM and CDR2 ANQGSEA. CDR3 length equals 12 residues. V gave up 5 bases and J gave up 4 bases, with 11 bases separating them. CDR3 in amino acids: CSVPNGGYGYTF. The CDR3 nucleotides are TGCAGCGTTCCGAATGGCGGCTATGGCTACACCTTC.

The table lists this clonotype with many counts. The chain recombines TRBV6-1 with TRBJ2-4, with TRBD2 matching 7 bases. Germline V gene sequence: CDR1 MNHNS, CDR2 SASEGT. J was trimmed by 0 bases and V by 1 base; bases with no gene match: 6. CDR3 length equals 17 residues. DNA of the CDR3: TGTGCCAGCAGTGAAGGGGGGGGGAGTCTAGCCAAAAACATTCAGTACTTC. Its protein product is CASSEGGGSLAKNIQYF.

This clonotype was counted ten times or more. The chain combines TRBV6-6 with TRBJ2-2, with 15 bases matching TRBD2. Unmatched junction bases numbered 5, after V lost 5 bases and J lost 7 bases. The CDR3 runs 16 residues. CDR1 is MNHNY and CDR2 is SVGAGI in the germline V gene (reference sequence). The CDR3 protein is CASSGLAGGPDGELFF. CDR3 in DNA: TGTGCCAGCAGTGGACTAGCGGGGGGGCCTGACGGGGAGCTGTTTTTT.

The chain couples TRBV20-1 to TRBJ1-2, with 8 bases aligning to TRBD1. This CDR3 spans 17 amino acids. V shed 1 base and J 1 base; nucleotides not matched to a gene: 11. The germline CDR1 and CDR2 sequences are DFQATT and SNEGSKA (reference sequence). The CDR3 bases are TGCAGTGCTAGAGTTCGGACAGGGAGCTTTCGTAACTATGGCTACACCTTC. Translating gives CSARVRTGSFRNYGYTF.

This clonotype was found many times. J is TRBJ2-4 and V is TRBV20-1; D gene uncertain. Deletions cut 3 bases from V and 8 bases from J, with 11 bases between. This CDR3 is 12 amino acids long. Germline loops: CDR1 DFQATT, CDR2 SNEGSKA (reference sequence). CDR3 nucleotides: TGCAGTGCTAGGGATGAACGGTACATTCAGTACTTC. Protein sequence: CSARDERYIQYF.

This clonotype was detected once. The gene calls are TRBV29-1 and TRBJ2-7; D may match TRBD1 or TRBD2 (5 bases each). The V gene's germline CDR1 is SQVTM and CDR2 ANQGSEA. The CDR3 has 13 residues. V lost 4 bases, J lost 6 bases, and 16 bases lay in between. CDR3 amino acids: CSVGEVRAGEQYF. DNA of the CDR3: TGCAGCGTTGGGGAAGTCAGGGCGGGCGAGCAGTACTTC.

This clonotype was seen at least ten times. The V gene is TRBV12-3 or TRBV12-4, the J gene TRBJ1-6, with 9 positions matching TRBD1. CDR3 size: 15 residues. V trimming: 3 bases; J trimming: 9 bases; junction bases outside the gene matches: 6. The CDR3 DNA reads TGTGCCAGCAGTTTGGGACAGGGCTTTCGTTCACCCCTCCACTTT. Translating it yields CASSLGQGFRSPLHF.

The sample holds many counts of this clonotype. The V call is TRBV7-9, the J call TRBJ2-1; a weak D match, TRBD1 (5 bases). V was clipped by 6 bases and J by 4 bases, with 16 bases between them. Germline V gene data show CDR1 as SEHNR and CDR2 as FQNEAQ (reference sequence). This CDR3 is 15 amino acids long. This CDR3 is CASSSGQGSYNEQFF. Here the CDR3 DNA reads TGTGCCAGCAGTTCTGGGCAGGGTTCTTACAATGAGCAGTTCTTC.

This clonotype was counted many times. The V call is TRBV27, the J call TRBJ2-1, with 9 bases fitting TRBD1. The CDR3 has 14 residues. The germline CDR1 and CDR2 sequences are MNHEY and SMNVEV (reference sequence). V lost 4 bases to trimming and J lost 8 bases; unmatched junction nucleotides: 6. In DNA, the CDR3 is TGTGCCAGCAGTTCAACCGGGACAGGGTATGAGCAGTTCTTC. This translates into CASSSTGTGYEQFF.

In this sample, this clonotype turned up many times. V is TRBV5-1 and J is TRBJ1-1; D is possibly TRBD1 (5 bases). The CDR3 is 15 amino acids. Trimming took off 0 bases at V and 0 bases at J, with 9 bases between the two ends. Looked up from germline, CDR1 is SGHRS and CDR2 is YFSETQ. In DNA form, the CDR3 reads TGCGCCAGCAGCTTGGGGGGACGGATGAACACTGAAGCTTTCTTT. Its protein product is CASSLGGRMNTEAFF.